One sample yielded the 5 T cell receptor beta chains listed below, sequenced in a study of cytotoxic CD8 clonotypes in ibrutinib-treated CLL. The method was immunoSEQ multiplex PCR; TCRdb's version includes in-frame clones alone and lacks a portion of them. This sample yields 100,000 to 150,000 clones, of which 70% to 90% are seen a single time; 2% to 2.5% belongs to the top ten. The starting material was PBMCs, obtained after 24 months of ibrutinib treatment. The receptor source for this set is a human donor with chronic lymphocytic leukemia.

The chain links TRBV18 to TRBJ1-3; a weak D match, TRBD1 (6 bases). The CDR3 spans 18 residues. V gave up 1 base and J gave up 0 bases, with 16 bases separating them. The germline V gene has CDR1 KGHSH and CDR2 LQKENI. CDR3 residues: CASSPQLQGIHSGNTIYF. The CDR3 coding sequence is TGTGCCAGCTCACCACAGCTCCAGGGGATTCACTCTGGAAACACCATATATTTT.

The count of this clone is one. The chain employs TRBV5-6 and TRBJ1-6; D uncertain. The V gene's germline CDR1 is SGHDT and CDR2 YYEEEE. V lost 0 bases and J 6 bases, leaving 7 bases between the germline ends. The length of the CDR3 is 14 residues. The CDR3 reads CASSLGLGNSPLHF. The CDR3 DNA sequence: TGTGCCAGCAGCTTGGGCTTGGGTAATTCACCCCTCCACTTT.

The rearrangement joins TRBV18 to TRBJ1-2, with D tentatively TRBD1 (5 bases). In germline, CDR1 is KGHSH, CDR2 LQKENI. CDR3 length: 16 residues. V lost 5 bases to trimming and J lost 0 bases, with 16 bases between them. CDR3 coding DNA: TGTGCCAGCTCAGTCGCCGGGACGGTAGCTAACTATGGCTACACCTTC. Encoded protein: CASSVAGTVANYGYTF.

This chain uses TRBV4-3 with TRBJ2-7; no firm D call. This CDR3 has 16 residues. Germline V gene sequence: CDR1 LGHNA, CDR2 YSLEER. V lost 3 bases and J 0 bases, leaving 15 bases between the germline ends. This CDR3 is CASSQAPGEPSYEQYF. The DNA for the CDR3 is TGCGCCAGCAGCCAGGCCCCCGGAGAGCCCTCCTACGAGCAGTACTTC.

The rearrangement links TRBV11-3 to TRBJ1-3, with D possibly matching TRBD1 (5 bases). V was pared by 5 bases and J by 3 bases, with 17 bases between. Looked up from germline, CDR1 is SGHNT and CDR2 is YENEEA. The CDR3 runs 16 residues. The DNA for the CDR3 is TGTGCCAGCAGCCCCTCTGGGGGTCTCGGTGGAAACACCATATATTTT. Translating gives CASSPSGGLGGNTIYF.